This is a list of T cell receptor beta chains from one sample in a study of T cell responses to AZD1222 COVID-19 vaccine. Sequencing used immunoSEQ multiplex PCR; TCRdb keeps in-frame clones, though not all of them. The sample yields 100,000 or so clones, roughly 90% seen once. Sequencing used peripheral blood, obtained on day 0 of AZD1222 vaccination. The receptors come from an adult in good health. Both conserved end residues are part of each CDR3. Each record gives: V gene, J gene, D gene, clone size, CDR3 protein, CDR3 DNA. A D gene is named only where the DNA matches it firmly. Part of the rows lack a size; the others show once, few, many or a class for expanded clones.

V: TRBV6-2/TRBV6-3; J: TRBJ1-1; D: TRBD1; size: -; CDR3: CASSSQGKNTEAFF; DNA: TGTGCCAGCAGTTCACAGGGGAAGAACACTGAAGCTTTCTTT
V: TRBV11-3; J: TRBJ1-2; D: -; size: -; CDR3: CASSFGRANYGYTF; DNA: TGTGCCAGCAGCTTCGGGAGGGCCAACTATGGCTACACCTTC
V: TRBV14; J: TRBJ1-5; D: -; size: -; CDR3: CASSQDGSVENSNQPQHF; DNA: TGTGCCAGCAGCCAAGACGGGTCTGTAGAAAATAGCAATCAGCCCCAGCATTTT
V: TRBV19; J: TRBJ2-3; D: -; size: -; CDR3: CASSIAAGGTDTQYF; DNA: TGTGCCAGTAGTATCGCGGCGGGTGGTACAGATACGCAGTATTTT
V: TRBV6-2/TRBV6-3; J: TRBJ1-1; D: -; size: -; CDR3: CASSYGGFVVSNTEAFF; DNA: TGTGCCAGCAGTTACGGCGGTTTTGTTGTGTCGAACACTGAAGCTTTCTTT
V: TRBV15; J: TRBJ2-1; D: -; size: -; CDR3: CATSRGTQSYNEQFF; DNA: TGTGCCACCAGCAGAGGGACTCAATCCTACAATGAGCAGTTCTTC
V: TRBV20-1; J: TRBJ1-6; D: -; size: -; CDR3: CSASTGTYSPLHF; DNA: TGCAGTGCTAGTACAGGGACTTATTCACCCCTCCACTTT
V: TRBV9; J: TRBJ2-7; D: TRBD2; size: -; CDR3: CASSTSSGSPYEQYF; DNA: TGTGCCAGCAGCACTTCTAGCGGGAGCCCCTACGAGCAGTACTTC
V: TRBV10-3; J: TRBJ1-6; D: TRBD1; size: -; CDR3: CAISDRDSNSPLHF; DNA: TGTGCCATCAGTGACCGGGACAGTAATTCACCCCTCCACTTT
V: TRBV19; J: TRBJ2-7; D: TRBD1; size: -; CDR3: CASSSGQGLEQYF; DNA: TGTGCCAGTAGTAGCGGACAGGGGCTCGAGCAGTACTTC
V: TRBV29-1; J: TRBJ1-2; D: -; size: once; CDR3: CSVEKGNYGYTF; DNA: TGCAGCGTTGAGAAGGGTAACTATGGCTACACCTTC
V: TRBV13; J: TRBJ2-1; D: TRBD2; size: -; CDR3: CASSSRLAAYNEQFF; DNA: TGTGCCAGCAGCTCCCGACTAGCGGCCTACAATGAGCAGTTCTTC
V: TRBV9; J: TRBJ2-3; D: -; size: once; CDR3: CASSVDGGDTQYF; DNA: TGTGCCAGCAGCGTAGATGGAGGCGATACGCAGTATTTT
V: TRBV5-6; J: TRBJ2-7; D: -; size: -; CDR3: CASSLASGQGQYF; DNA: TGTGCCAGCAGCTTGGCTAGTGGGCAGGGCCAGTACTTC
V: TRBV14; J: TRBJ2-5; D: -; size: -; CDR3: CASSQDRGRETQYF; DNA: TGTGCCAGCAGCCAAGATCGCGGTAGGGAGACCCAGTACTTC
V: TRBV30; J: TRBJ1-1; D: -; size: -; CDR3: CAWSGAPNTEAFF; DNA: TGTGCCTGGAGCGGGGCTCCGAACACTGAAGCTTTCTTT
V: TRBV30; J: TRBJ1-4; D: -; size: -; CDR3: CAWTQSGTYEKLFF; DNA: TGTGCCTGGACCCAAAGTGGGACTTATGAAAAACTGTTTTTT
V: TRBV29-1; J: TRBJ2-1; D: TRBD2; size: -; CDR3: CSVEGLAGFPQLSYNEQFF; DNA: TGCAGCGTTGAAGGACTAGCGGGATTCCCTCAACTTTCCTACAATGAGCAGTTCTTC
V: TRBV7-3; J: TRBJ2-2; D: TRBD2; size: few; CDR3: CASSIAGGPNTGELFF; DNA: TGTGCCAGCAGCATAGCGGGAGGGCCGAACACCGGGGAGCTGTTTTTT
V: TRBV19; J: TRBJ1-1; D: -; size: -; CDR3: CASSRTVNTEAFF; DNA: TGTGCCAGTAGTAGAACAGTAAACACTGAAGCTTTCTTT
V: TRBV6-5; J: TRBJ1-3; D: -; size: -; CDR3: CASRRVIGNTIYF; DNA: TGTGCCAGCCGTCGGGTTATTGGAAACACCATATATTTT
V: TRBV28; J: TRBJ1-2; D: -; size: -; CDR3: CASSLDLGRPKGGYTF; DNA: TGTGCCAGCAGTTTAGATTTGGGACGACCGAAGGGTGGCTACACCTTC
V: TRBV25-1; J: TRBJ1-2; D: TRBD1; size: -; CDR3: CASSTTGTGDGYTF; DNA: TGTGCCAGCAGCACCACCGGGACAGGGGACGGCTACACCTTC
V: TRBV7-2; J: TRBJ1-6; D: -; size: -; CDR3: CASSLRDGNSPLHF; DNA: TGTGCCAGCAGCTTACGGGACGGCAATTCACCCCTCCACTTT
V: TRBV7-7; J: TRBJ2-7; D: -; size: -; CDR3: CASSLDPGSSYEQYF; DNA: TGTGCCAGCAGCTTAGATCCAGGAAGCAGCTACGAGCAGTACTTC
V: TRBV28; J: TRBJ2-5; D: -; size: -; CDR3: CASSSPGGAETQYF; DNA: TGTGCCAGCAGCTCTCCAGGGGGGGCAGAGACCCAGTACTTC
V: TRBV4-3; J: TRBJ2-1; D: TRBD2; size: once; CDR3: CASSQNPASAAGGRNEQFF; DNA: TGCGCCAGCAGCCAAAACCCGGCCTCGGCGGCGGGGGGTCGCAATGAGCAGTTCTTC
V: TRBV5-1; J: TRBJ2-7; D: -; size: -; CDR3: CASSLDGINREQYF; DNA: TGCGCCAGCAGCTTGGACGGCATAAATCGCGAGCAGTACTTC
V: TRBV6-2/TRBV6-3; J: TRBJ1-3; D: -; size: -; CDR3: CASSSDGNTIYF; DNA: TGTGCCAGCAGTTCGGATGGAAACACCATATATTTT
V: TRBV27; J: TRBJ2-3; D: TRBD2; size: -; CDR3: CASYRGGLAGGPSDTQYF; DNA: TGTGCCAGCTACCGGGGGGGACTAGCGGGAGGGCCGTCAGATACGCAGTATTTT
V: TRBV15; J: TRBJ1-1; D: -; size: -; CDR3: CATSRYQDTEAFF; DNA: TGTGCCACCAGCAGATATCAGGACACTGAAGCTTTCTTT
V: TRBV7-9; J: TRBJ1-4; D: TRBD1; size: -; CDR3: CASSFWDRATNEKLFF; DNA: TGTGCCAGCAGCTTTTGGGACAGAGCAACTAATGAAAAACTGTTTTTT
V: TRBV28; J: TRBJ2-1; D: TRBD2; size: -; CDR3: CASSQTSGGRAEQFF; DNA: TGTGCCAGCAGCCAGACTAGCGGGGGGAGGGCTGAGCAGTTCTTC
V: TRBV7-2; J: TRBJ1-3; D: TRBD1; size: few; CDR3: CASSPRRGTAGNTIYF; DNA: TGTGCCAGCAGCCCTCGACGCGGGACAGCTGGAAACACCATATATTTT
V: TRBV9; J: TRBJ2-1; D: TRBD2; size: -; CDR3: CASSARTSGRRDDEQFF; DNA: TGTGCCAGCAGCGCCCGGACTAGCGGGAGACGGGACGATGAGCAGTTCTTC
V: TRBV7-2; J: TRBJ1-4; D: -; size: -; CDR3: CASSVTPEGGKLFF; DNA: TGTGCCAGCAGCGTGACACCGGAGGGGGGAAAACTGTTTTTT
V: TRBV5-3; J: TRBJ2-7; D: -; size: -; CDR3: CARSNCLERCSYEQYF; DNA: TGTGCCAGAAGCAATTGTTTAGAACGGTGCTCCTACGAGCAGTACTTC
V: TRBV5-1; J: TRBJ1-6; D: -; size: -; CDR3: CASSLRGHQFSYNSPLHF; DNA: TGCGCCAGCAGTCTTCGCGGACATCAATTCTCCTATAATTCACCCCTCCACTTT
V: TRBV5-4; J: TRBJ2-1; D: TRBD2; size: once; CDR3: CASSLGQSGGGEQFF; DNA: TGTGCCAGCAGCTTGGGACAGTCCGGCGGGGGTGAGCAGTTCTTC
V: TRBV6-6; J: TRBJ2-1; D: TRBD2; size: -; CDR3: CASSRTTGTSRGEQFF; DNA: TGTGCCAGCAGTCGAACGACGGGGACTAGTCGCGGTGAGCAGTTCTTC
V: TRBV7-6; J: TRBJ1-1; D: -; size: -; CDR3: CASSLSTATEAFF; DNA: TGTGCCAGCAGCTTGTCGACGGCCACTGAAGCTTTCTTT